This entry lists 19 T cell receptor beta chains sequenced from one sample in a study of beta chain features in type 1 diabetes. The entirety of the isolated RNA underwent reverse transcription, so expressed TCRB transcripts were sequenced. The assay was immunoSEQ multiplex PCR, and TCRdb's table has in-frame clones only and misses some. The sample consists of some 900,000 clones, 15% to 20% of them appearing once. Sequenced material: naive CD4+ T cells from blood. These receptors were collected from a woman between 18 and 29 years old in good health.

This chain links TRBV15 with TRBJ2-7; D possibly corresponds to TRBD1 (6 bases). The germline V gene encodes CDR1 LNHNV and CDR2 YYDKDF (reference sequence). Trimming stripped 3 bases from V and 4 bases from J, with 16 bases between. The CDR3 totals 15 residues. CDR3 nucleotides: TGTGCCACCAGCAGCCTGGGGCAGGGGAGTTACGAGCAGTACTTC. This translates into CATSSLGQGSYEQYF.

This clone has just a few counts. The chain carries TRBV7-9 and TRBJ2-3; D call uncertain. V lost 2 bases, J lost 7 bases, and 7 bases lay in between. The CDR3 spans 12 residues. Germline CDR1 SEHNR, CDR2 FQNEAQ (reference sequence). The CDR3: CASSLSDHTQYF. The CDR3 bases are TGTGCCAGCAGCTTATCAGATCATACGCAGTATTTT.

This clone was counted only a few times. The DNA for the CDR3 is TGTGCCAGCAGTGAGCAGGGATCGAACACCGGGGAGCTGTTTTTT. Translating it yields CASSEQGSNTGELFF. The rearrangement links TRBV6-1 to TRBJ2-2, with D possibly TRBD1 on 5 matching bases. CDR3 length equals 15 residues. Trimming took off 3 bases at V and 0 bases at J, with 8 bases between the two ends. The germline CDR1 and CDR2 sequences are MNHNS and SASEGT.

This chain joins TRBV19 and TRBJ2-1; 13 bases are a match to TRBD2. J was trimmed by 10 bases and V by 11 bases; bases with no gene match: 11. The germline V gene has CDR1 LNHDA and CDR2 SQIVND (reference sequence). The length of the CDR3 is 14 residues. CDR3 residues: CASRGLAGRTEQFF. CDR3 nucleotide sequence: TGTGCCTCGAGGGGACTAGCGGGGCGTACGGAGCAGTTCTTC.

This clone was found a few times. The V and J genes are TRBV2 and TRBJ2-2; D gene unclear. Germline V gives CDR1 SNHLY, CDR2 FYNNEI. With 2 bases removed from V and 1 base from J, the gap between germline ends came to 5 bases. This CDR3 is 14 amino acids long. The CDR3 nucleotides are TGTGCCAGCAGTGAAATTTTGAACACCGGGGAGCTGTTTTTT. Protein: CASSEILNTGELFF.

This clone was counted a few times. V gene TRBV28 combines with J gene TRBJ1-2; tentative D call: TRBD1 (6 bases). The CDR3 sequence is 14 residues long. The V gene's germline CDR1 is MDHEN and CDR2 SYDVKM. V was trimmed by 5 bases and J by 5 bases, leaving 15 bases between them. CDR3 amino acids: CASSTPGHNYGYTF. The CDR3 DNA reads as TGTGCCAGCAGTACCCCGGGACATAATTATGGCTACACCTTC.

This clone was counted only a few times. The V gene is TRBV15, the J gene TRBJ2-1, with 7 bases identical to TRBD1. V was clipped by 7 bases and J by 8 bases; unmatched bases: 11. The germline V gene encodes CDR1 LNHNV and CDR2 YYDKDF (reference sequence). The CDR3 covers 14 residues. The CDR3 reads CATTRGGLFDEQFF. CDR3 in DNA: TGTGCCACCACCCGAGGGGGCTTGTTCGATGAGCAGTTCTTC.

V gene TRBV4-3 combines with J gene TRBJ2-3; TRBD2 matches 13 bases. The CDR3 loop spans 16 amino acids. In germline, CDR1 is LGHNA, CDR2 YSLEER. J lost 7 bases, V lost 1 base, and 5 bases had no gene match. The CDR3 DNA follows: TGCGCCAGCAGCCAAGCGGGGACTAGCGGGATATATACGCAGTATTTT. This translates into CASSQAGTSGIYTQYF.

The V gene is TRBV7-2, the J gene TRBJ2-1; D is undetermined. This CDR3 spans 11 amino acids. From germline, CDR1 is SGHTA and CDR2 FQGNSA. Trimming removed 7 bases from V and 8 bases from J, with 9 bases in between. CDR3 loop: CASTPSYEQFF. CDR3 DNA sequence: TGTGCCAGCACCCCTTCGTATGAGCAGTTCTTC.

This chain connects TRBV4-2 to TRBJ2-7; TRBD2 is a possible D gene (6 bases). Looked up from germline, CDR1 is LGHNA and CDR2 is YNFKEQ. There are 13 residues in the CDR3. V lost 1 base and J 2 bases, leaving 6 bases between the germline ends. The CDR3 nucleotides are TGTGCCAGCAGCCAAGGACTAGCCTACGAGCAGTACTTC. This translates into CASSQGLAYEQYF.

This rearrangement joins TRBV15 to TRBJ2-3; a weak D match, TRBD2 (6 bases). CDR3 length equals 16 residues. Trimming pared 1 base from V and 3 bases from J, leaving 14 bases between. Germline loops: CDR1 LNHNV, CDR2 YYDKDF (reference sequence). As DNA, the CDR3 is TGTGCCACCAGCAGAGGGGGCGGGGTGGGGACAGATACGCAGTATTTT. Protein sequence: CATSRGGGVGTDTQYF.

V usage is TRBV6-5 and J usage is TRBJ2-7, with D tentatively TRBD2 (6 bases). The CDR3 is 13 residues long. Between the trimmed V and J ends, which lost 8 bases and 3 bases, there was a span of 14 bases. Germline loops: CDR1 MNHEY, CDR2 SVGAGI. The CDR3 coding sequence is TGTGCCAGCCGTGGAGGGGCCTTCTACGAGCAGTACTTC. It specifies CASRGGAFYEQYF.

This clone turned up a few times. The V and J genes are TRBV18 and TRBJ2-7; D is unclear. Trimming stripped 3 bases from V and 6 bases from J, with 12 bases between. Germline values: CDR1 KGHSH, CDR2 LQKENI. The CDR3 sequence is 13 residues long. This chain's CDR3 is CASSPSLELEQYF. The CDR3 region has the DNA TGTGCCAGCTCACCTTCGTTGGAGCTCGAGCAGTACTTC.

This clone was recorded once. CDR3 protein: CASSRSGLAGDEQYF. CDR3 coding DNA: TGTGCCAGCAGCCGATCGGGACTAGCGGGAGACGAGCAGTACTTC. The J gene is TRBJ2-5, the V gene TRBV7-9; 14 positions agree with TRBD2. TRBJ2-7 explains the end of the DNA better; the J call may be wrong. There are 15 residues in the CDR3. Germline CDR1 is SEHNR and CDR2 is FQNEAQ (reference sequence).

This clone occurred a few times. This chain uses TRBV7-3 with TRBJ2-7; D possibly matches TRBD1 or TRBD2 (6 bases each). The germline V and J ends were trimmed by 1 base and 2 bases, with 9 bases remaining between them. Germline V lookup: CDR1 SGHTA, CDR2 FQGTGA. CDR3 size: 14 residues. For the CDR3, the DNA is TGTGCCAGCAGCTTAAAGGGGGGTACCTACGAGCAGTACTTC. Amino acids: CASSLKGGTYEQYF.

The V and J genes are TRBV28 and TRBJ2-4, with D unclear. Germline lookup yields CDR1 MDHEN and CDR2 SYDVKM. This CDR3 spans 16 amino acids. The V gene lost 6 bases and the J gene lost 1 base, with 16 bases spanning the gap. CDR3 nucleotides: TGTGCCAGCAGCCGCAGTGGTTCCTCTGCCAAAAACATTCAGTACTTC. It yields the protein CASSRSGSSAKNIQYF.

The rearrangement joins TRBV7-9 to TRBJ2-1; 8 positions match TRBD2. J was trimmed by 8 bases and V by 5 bases; bases with no gene match: 8. The CDR3 loop spans 14 amino acids. Germline loops: CDR1 SEHNR, CDR2 FQNEAQ (reference sequence). As DNA, the CDR3 is TGTGCCAGCAGCGAATCTAGCGGGCGCTATGAGCAGTTCTTC. Its protein is CASSESSGRYEQFF.

The table lists this clone with a few counts. The rearrangement uses TRBV28 and TRBJ1-4, with D uncertain. Germline CDR1 is MDHEN and CDR2 is SYDVKM. Between the trimmed V and J ends, which lost 2 bases and 3 bases, there was a span of 10 bases. This CDR3 contains 15 residues. The CDR3 sequence is CASSLGGRANEKLFF. CDR3 sequence (DNA): TGTGCCAGCAGTTTAGGAGGGAGGGCTAATGAAAAACTGTTTTTT.

This chain joins TRBV7-2 and TRBJ2-3, with TRBD2 matching over 8 bases. The CDR3 length is 16 residues. V trimming: 0 bases; J trimming: 2 bases; junction bases outside the gene matches: 4. The V gene's germline CDR1 is SGHTA and CDR2 FQGNSA. The CDR3 coding sequence is TGTGCCAGCAGCTTAGCAGCGGGAGCCCCCACAGATACGCAGTATTTT. It yields the protein CASSLAAGAPTDTQYF. Combining the CDR3 with reference TRBV7-2 and TRBJ2-3 gives the whole variable domain GAGVSQSPSNKVTEKGKDVELRCDPISGHTALYWYRQSLGQGLEFLIYFQGNSAPDKSGLPSDRFSAERTGGSVSTLTIQRTQQEDSAVYLCASSLAAGAPTDTQYFGPGTRLTVL.